A selection of T cell receptor beta chains follows, all from one sample in a study of T cell responses to AZD1222 COVID-19 vaccine. Some clones are missing from TCRdb's copy, which holds only in-frame ones; the method was immunoSEQ multiplex PCR. This sample has roughly 160,000 clones, with roughly 94% found just once. The sequences come from peripheral blood, collected on day 0 of AZD1222 vaccination. These receptors all come from an adult in good health. Both conserved end residues are part of each CDR3. The D gene is left open where the match is weak. Rows give clone size only sometimes, using once, few, many, or a class for an expanded clone.

V,D,J,size,CDR3,DNA
TRBV7-8,TRBD1,TRBJ2-7,NA,CASSFATGMDEQYF,TGTGCCAGCAGCTTCGCGACAGGGATGGACGAGCAGTACTTC
TRBV10-3,NA,TRBJ1-2,once,CAIGSSGVYGYTF,TGTGCCATCGGCTCGTCCGGCGTCTATGGCTACACCTTC
TRBV19,NA,TRBJ2-1,once,CASSFSDPPNEQFF,TGTGCCAGTAGTTTTTCCGACCCCCCCAATGAGCAGTTCTTC
TRBV18,TRBD2,TRBJ2-7,once,CASSPVREERGRYEQYF,TGTGCCAGCTCACCGGTCAGGGAGGAGCGGGGGAGATACGAGCAGTACTTC
TRBV10-3,NA,TRBJ2-5,NA,CAISVRETQYF,TGTGCCATCAGTGTAAGGGAGACCCAGTACTTC
TRBV5-5,NA,TRBJ2-7,NA,CASSFGTPRIYEQYF,TGTGCCAGCAGCTTTGGGACCCCTCGGATCTACGAGCAGTACTTC
TRBV6-5,NA,TRBJ2-6,NA,CASSTSSGANVLTF,TGTGCCAGCAGCACCAGCTCTGGGGCCAACGTCCTGACTTTC
TRBV27,TRBD2,TRBJ2-4,once,CASSFDGREYVKNIQYF,TGTGCCAGCAGTTTTGACGGGCGGGAGTATGTCAAAAACATTCAGTACTTC
TRBV29-1,NA,TRBJ1-1,NA,CSVEPGGAFF,TGCAGCGTTGAGCCCGGTGGAGCTTTCTTT
TRBV27,NA,TRBJ1-5,NA,CASSLSGLNQPQHF,TGTGCCAGCAGTTTGTCGGGCCTTAATCAGCCCCAGCATTTT
TRBV6-5,NA,TRBJ1-6,NA,CASSYRQGLVSPLHF,TGTGCCAGCAGTTACCGCCAGGGTCTTGTATCACCCCTCCACTTT
TRBV18,NA,TRBJ2-1,NA,CASSLTNEQFF,TGTGCCAGCTCACTGACCAATGAGCAGTTCTTC
TRBV5-5,TRBD2,TRBJ2-7,NA,CASSNEASGSLRQYF,TGTGCCAGCAGCAATGAGGCTAGCGGGAGCCTAAGGCAGTACTTC
TRBV7-9,TRBD2,TRBJ2-3,NA,CASSLVQGGRAGTDTQYF,TGTGCCAGCAGCTTGGTGCAGGGCGGGAGGGCCGGCACAGATACGCAGTATTTT
TRBV6-2/TRBV6-3,NA,TRBJ1-1,once,CASSYEGRAGMNTEAFF,TGTGCCAGCAGTTACGAGGGCAGGGCGGGAATGAACACTGAAGCTTTCTTT
TRBV15,NA,TRBJ1-4,NA,CATSRDYEKLFF,TGTGCCACCAGCAGAGATTACGAAAAACTGTTTTTT
TRBV7-9,NA,TRBJ2-7,NA,CASSPGYYYEQYF,TGTGCCAGCAGTCCAGGTTACTACTACGAGCAGTACTTC
TRBV11-2,NA,TRBJ1-1,NA,CASSLDGLMNTEAFF,TGTGCCAGCAGCTTAGATGGCCTTATGAACACTGAAGCTTTCTTT
TRBV5-4,TRBD1,TRBJ1-1,NA,CASSTRTGEDTEAFF,TGTGCCAGCAGCACTCGGACAGGGGAAGACACTGAAGCTTTCTTT
TRBV12-3/TRBV12-4,NA,TRBJ2-7,NA,CASSQLGIEQYF,TGTGCCAGCAGTCAATTAGGCATCGAGCAGTACTTC
TRBV9,NA,TRBJ2-1,once,CASSVGITLASPYNEQFF,TGTGCCAGCAGCGTGGGGATAACCTTGGCTAGCCCCTACAATGAGCAGTTCTTC
TRBV12-3/TRBV12-4,NA,TRBJ2-7,NA,CASGRDKTYEQYF,TGTGCCAGCGGGCGGGACAAGACCTACGAGCAGTACTTC
TRBV3-1/TRBV3-2,NA,TRBJ1-6,NA,CASSIGTAYNSPLHF,TGTGCCAGCAGCATAGGGACTGCCTATAATTCACCCCTCCACTTT
TRBV3-1/TRBV3-2,TRBD2,TRBJ2-7,NA,CASALAGEVDEQYF,TGTGCCAGCGCGTTAGCGGGAGAAGTGGACGAGCAGTACTTC
TRBV14,TRBD1,TRBJ2-7,few,CASSPTPQGGNEQYF,TGTGCCAGCAGCCCAACCCCACAGGGGGGCAACGAGCAGTACTTC
TRBV27,TRBD2,TRBJ2-7,NA,CASGLSGTTYEQYF,TGTGCCAGCGGACTCTCCGGGACTACCTACGAGCAGTACTTC
TRBV5-6,NA,TRBJ1-5,NA,CASSAGYNQPQHF,TGTGCCAGCAGCGCGGGATACAATCAGCCCCAGCATTTT
TRBV7-8,NA,TRBJ1-4,NA,CASSLEQVAAATNEKLFF,TGTGCCAGCAGCTTAGAGCAGGTCGCCGCTGCAACTAATGAAAAACTGTTTTTT
TRBV12-5,TRBD2,TRBJ2-7,NA,CASGLVGGREVAEQYF,TGTGCTAGTGGTTTGGTTGGCGGGCGGGAGGTTGCAGAGCAGTACTTC
TRBV10-3,NA,TRBJ1-3,NA,CAISESVHSGNTIYF,TGTGCCATCAGTGAGTCGGTACACTCTGGAAACACCATATATTTT
TRBV5-4,NA,TRBJ2-3,NA,CASSSGASADTQYF,TGTGCCAGCAGCTCGGGAGCGTCGGCAGATACGCAGTATTTT
TRBV27,NA,TRBJ1-1,NA,CASSFGGQTFEAFF,TGTGCCAGCAGTTTCGGGGGGCAGACCTTTGAAGCTTTCTTT
TRBV7-9,NA,TRBJ1-2,few,CASSLRGNYYGYTF,TGTGCCAGCAGCTTAAGGGGAAATTACTATGGCTACACCTTC
TRBV4-2,NA,TRBJ2-2,NA,CASSQERYTGELFF,TGTGCCAGCAGCCAAGAGCGGTACACCGGGGAGCTGTTTTTT
TRBV5-4,NA,TRBJ1-1,NA,CASSRASNTEAFF,TGTGCCAGCAGTCGAGCCAGTAACACTGAAGCTTTCTTT
TRBV11-2,NA,TRBJ2-7,NA,CASSLVGREQYF,TGTGCCAGCAGCTTAGTAGGTCGGGAGCAGTACTTC
TRBV5-1,NA,TRBJ1-5,once,CASSLGQTPNQPQHF,TGCGCCAGCAGCTTGGGACAGACTCCCAATCAGCCCCAGCATTTT
TRBV28,NA,TRBJ1-5,NA,CASSFEVYRGNQPQHF,TGTGCCAGCAGTTTTGAGGTTTACCGGGGGAATCAGCCCCAGCATTTT
TRBV28,NA,TRBJ1-2,NA,CASSLGTRRNTF,TGTGCCAGCAGTTTAGGGACCCGTAGAAACACCTTC